This T cell receptor (beta chain) was captured by sequencing in a study of regulatory T cells in long-lasting Graves disease (dated by TCRdb to the early 2020s). About the study as a whole: In the newly diagnosed Graves' disease group, patients had been taking antithyroid drugs for less than 3 months. This study used TCR sequencing and RNA sequencing of peripheral blood to compare persistent Graves' disease patients against newly diagnosed Graves' disease patients. The study was conducted in China and was registered as a clinical trial. A total of around 35 samples underwent TCR sequencing: roughly 13 from persistent and approximately 20 from newly diagnosed Graves' disease patients.

This clonotype was counted at least ten times. What this receptor recognizes is not known. The sample holds no much larger clone one base away, and base qualities are not on file. The intended sense of this specimen's time point label: newly diagnosed GD, antithyroid drugs for less than 3 months. For both TCR sequencing and RNA sequencing, RNA was extracted from PBMCs using TRIzol. The diagnosis of Graves' disease was made according to American Thyroid Association guidelines. The patients came from an endocrinology department in Xi'an, China. Each patient gave 9 to 10 milliliters of peripheral blood, collected in an EDTA anticoagulant tube. Ficoll Paque Plus density gradient separation was used to isolate PBMCs, and no further T cell sorting was done. RNA quality was checked with an Agilent 2100 Bioanalyzer and agarose gel, and concentration with a NanoDrop 2000. Library creation used multiplex PCR. Data came from an Illumina HiSeq 4000. TCR beta libraries were built with iRepertoire HTBI primers and Arm-PCR amplification of CDR3 regions. Gel purification was performed on PCR products prior to sequencing. The source study handled its data this way. Across samples, about 63 TRBV and 14 TRBJ segments were identified and used for gene usage analysis of CDR3 amino acid clonotypes. COPE and FqMerger were used to merge the filtered high-quality paired reads into contigs. BLAST was used to align contigs to IMGT TRBV, TRBD and TRBJ reference genes, with CDR3 defined following IMGT. Any clonotype with a frequency above 0.1% was counted as a highly expanded clone. Repertoire diversity was measured by Shannon entropy, and V-J evenness by the Gini coefficient. A clonotype was considered public if more than one individual shared it. The public reads were reanalyzed by TCRdb: fastp trimming at Q25, MiXCR alignment, in-frame beta chains only. Rows are combined by CDR3 protein, so each entry shows the most common genes and DNA. The V and J calls and clone size come from TCRdb's table, not from the authors' own analysis. This sample holds some 350,000 distinct CDR3 sequences; under 20% were observed only once. The ten biggest clones cover 20% to 25% of the sample.

Its CDR3 holds 13 amino acids, cysteine through phenylalanine. Left in the record is the CDR3 DNA by itself, 39 bases read in frame from the first base. V drops 2 bases and J drops 2 bases, leaving 5 bases in between. The full study reports these points: A larger number of public clonotypes was shared among persistent patients (around 2,500) than among newly diagnosed patients (roughly 930). Persistent disease showed preferential use of TRBV28, TRBJ1-2 and TRBJ2-5, whereas newly diagnosed disease favored TRBV20-1 and TRBJ2-1. Peripheral blood alone was examined, since thyroid tissue, which constituted the primary lesion, could not be accessed. The authors acknowledged the small sample size as a limitation that may reduce accuracy. Persistent Graves' disease patients showed lower TCR Shannon entropy and fewer highly expanded clones than newly diagnosed patients, suggesting clonal expansion. Sequencing and analysis were restricted to the TCR beta chain.

This sample also appeared in a second study, on T cells in Graves' hyperthyroidism and ophthalmopathy. As the second study states: Stable Graves' hyperthyroidism was defined as the absence of progression to ophthalmopathy over 18 months of follow-up. Hyperthyroidism patients were newly diagnosed, had a disease duration of under 2 months, and were aged 18 to 65 years. Patients with uncontrolled infections, other autoimmune diseases, pregnancy or lactation were excluded. Clinical symptoms, serum thyroxine and TRAb, thyroid ultrasound, and orbital computed tomography formed the basis for the diagnoses. The first round of RT-PCR for the TCR CDR3 was performed with the HTBI primer set and the Qiagen OneStep RT-PCR kit. Most expanded thyroid clonotypes (frequency above 0.001) were also detected in blood, suggesting blood repertoires may reflect thyroid immune responses. In cross-validation, a model built on a 13 V-J signature told ophthalmopathy apart from stable hyperthyroidism with about 90% sensitivity and roughly 83% specificity, and in testing the same model reached 80%/75%. In validation, the model predicted progression to ophthalmopathy a median of about 6.5 months before onset, with over 60% sensitivity and 72.22% specificity. To identify TCR V-J signatures that set the groups apart, the researchers used a discovery cohort of 100 patients, made up of roughly 40 with Graves' ophthalmopathy and about 60 with stable Graves' hyperthyroidism. Prospective prediction of ophthalmopathy was tested in an independent validation cohort consisting of 18 to 20 hyperthyroidism patients and some 17 patients who later progressed to ophthalmopathy. The 100 or so discovery patients were randomly split 7:3 into training and test sets. The study also compared thyroid tissue and blood T-cell repertoires from roughly 6 Graves' hyperthyroidism patients. After sampling, hyperthyroidism patients received methimazole starting at 30 mg daily, and ophthalmopathy patients received high-dose intravenous methylprednisolone. A second multiplex PCR round built the libraries, followed by size selection and purification. The libraries were sequenced on an Illumina HiSeq2000 using paired-end 100 bp reads. SOAPnuke was used to process the raw data, throwing out any read that contained adapters or uncalled bases, had a mean Phred below 15, or lacked an exact constant-primer or identifier match. COPE v1.2.5 was used to merge the high-quality paired reads, and each unique nucleotide sequence was defined as a clonotype. MiTCR v1.1 was used to align the clonotypes against IMGT TRBV, TRBD and TRBJ reference segments. The analysis included only V-J combinations with a frequency above 0.0001, which together covered 99% to 99.2% of the repertoires. A TCS score was defined as the ratio of F50 (clonal expansion) to E x V (chaos), with BLOSUM62-based TCRdist applied between CDR3 peptides within each V-J. Welch's t-statistics and random forest reduced around 550 V-J features to 10 to 15, which were used in a naive Bayes classifier (R e1071). No statistical method was used to fix the sample size in advance, and group allocation was not hidden from the investigators. According to the paper, TCR Vbeta CDR3 sequencing was carried out on over 130 peripheral blood samples, which came from 40 to 45 ophthalmopathy, fewer than 80 hyperthyroidism and 17 progressor patients.

The sequencing here drew on peripheral blood mononuclear cells (PBMCs), taken at new diagnosis, from a patient treated with antithyroid drugs. In this chain, TRBV12-3 or TRBV12-4 is recombined with TRBJ2-3; no D segment can be confidently identified. This clonotype was sampled from a young woman with Graves disease. Donor details come from another sample of the same person, matched by shared clones. The CDR3 in this case is CASSLRDTDTQYF. Read as DNA, the sequence is TGTGCCAGCAGTTTAAGGGACACAGATACGCAGTATTTT.